The 19 T cell receptor beta chains in this list originate from one sample, sequenced in a study of T cell responses to AZD1222 COVID-19 vaccine. The table came from immunoSEQ multiplex PCR; TCRdb's copy has only in-frame clones and leaves some out. Among 110,000 to 150,000 clones listed, 92% were seen once. The starting material was peripheral blood, obtained on day 0 of AZD1222 vaccination. These receptors were taken from an adult in good health.

This clone occurred a few times. The rearrangement joins TRBV18 to TRBJ2-7; 9 nucleotides match TRBD1. Germline V gene data show CDR1 as KGHSH and CDR2 as LQKENI. Trimming at V came to 5 bases and at J to 6 bases, leaving 8 bases not matched to a gene. This CDR3 region has 14 residues. The CDR3 DNA reads TGTGCCAGCTCAAGTCGGGACAGGGCTGCCGAGCAGTACTTC. Its protein product is CASSSRDRAAEQYF.

The CDR3 coding sequence is TGTGCCAGCAGCTTGCCCCAGGAGGGTTCCTACGAGCAGTACTTC. It codes for CASSLPQEGSYEQYF. This sequence joins TRBV5-6 and TRBJ2-7; perhaps TRBD2 as D (6 bases). Trimming removed 1 base at V and 1 base at J, with 12 bases between. The CDR3 is 15 residues long. Germline V CDR1 and CDR2: SGHDT, YYEEEE. Using reference TRBV5-6 and TRBJ2-7 for the parts outside the CDR3, the full variable domain is DAGVTQSPTHLIKTRGQQVTLRCSPKSGHDTVSWYQQALGQGPQFIFQYYEEEERQRGNFPDRFSGHQFPNYSSELNVNALLLGDSALYLCASSLPQEGSYEQYFGPGTRLTVT.

The CDR3 bases are TGTGCCAGCAGCTTCTGGAGCGGACGGCAGGCCATTCAGTACTTC. It is translated as CASSFWSGRQAIQYF. This chain links TRBV7-9 with TRBJ2-4; possibly TRBD2 for D (5 bases). The germline V and J ends were trimmed by 3 bases and 9 bases, with 18 bases remaining between them. This CDR3 comprises 15 residues. Germline CDR1 is SEHNR and CDR2 is FQNEAQ (reference sequence).

The DNA of the CDR3 is TGTGCCAGCAGTGGACAGGGGTTGGGAGGTCAGCCCCAGCATTTT. Translated: CASSGQGLGGQPQHF. The V call is TRBV2, the J call TRBJ1-5; 8 bases map to TRBD1. There are 15 residues in the CDR3. CDR1 and CDR2 from the germline V gene are SNHLY and FYNNEI. V shed 4 bases and J 6 bases; nucleotides not matched to a gene: 8.

This clone has only one observation. The J gene is TRBJ2-3, the V gene TRBV28, with D possibly matching TRBD1 (6 bases). This CDR3 region has 15 residues. Between the trimmed V and J ends, which lost 5 bases and 4 bases, there was a span of 16 bases. Germline-derived CDR1 and CDR2 are MDHEN and SYDVKM. The CDR3 reads CASSTKQGNADTQYF. CDR3 sequence (DNA): TGTGCCAGCAGTACCAAACAGGGTAACGCAGATACGCAGTATTTT.

CDR3 nucleotides: TGCGCCAGCAGCGTGGGACTAGCGGGAAGCGCGGAGACCCAGTACTTC. It specifies CASSVGLAGSAETQYF. The chain is built from TRBV10-1 and TRBJ2-5, with TRBD2 identical over 13 bases. The germline CDR1 and CDR2 sequences are WNHNN and SYGVQD (reference sequence). The CDR3 sequence is 16 residues long. The junction had 9 bases not matched to a gene; V was cut back by 6 bases and J by 5 bases.

The chain links TRBV7-9 to TRBJ1-5, with D tentatively TRBD1 (6 bases). The CDR3 contains 14 residues. Trimming took off 6 bases at V and 7 bases at J, with 16 bases between the two ends. Germline lookup yields CDR1 SEHNR and CDR2 FQNEAQ (reference sequence). The CDR3 bases are TGTGCCAGCAGTCCACAGGGAGTTCAGCAGCCCCAGCATTTT. This gives the protein CASSPQGVQQPQHF.

This clone appeared a single time. The J gene is TRBJ2-3, the V gene TRBV5-1; weak D call: TRBD1 (6 bases). V dropped 0 bases and J dropped 4 bases, with 9 bases sitting between them. This CDR3 comprises 14 residues. Germline-derived CDR1 and CDR2 are SGHRS and YFSETQ. CDR3 in DNA: TGCGCCAGCAGCTTGGACAGGGCGGCAGATACGCAGTATTTT. This sequence encodes CASSLDRAADTQYF. The full variable domain, in which reference TRBV5-1 and TRBJ2-3 provide the parts outside the CDR3, is KAGVTQTPRYLIKTRGQQVTLSCSPISGHRSVSWYQQTPGQGLQFLFEYFSETQRNKGNFPGRFSGRQFSNSRSEMNVSTLELGDSALYLCASSLDRAADTQYFGPGTRLTVL.

In its sample, this clone was seen once. The CDR3 spells CASSFLLRQGALGFGYTF. The CDR3 DNA follows: TGTGCCAGCAGCTTTCTTCTTCGACAGGGGGCATTAGGCTTCGGCTACACCTTC. The chain is built from TRBV7-8 and TRBJ1-2, with TRBD1 matching over 10 bases. The V gene end was trimmed by 3 bases and the J gene end by 8 bases; junction bases not matched to a gene: 18. The germline gives CDR1 SGHVS, CDR2 FQNEAQ. The CDR3 has 18 amino acids. The full variable domain, with the rest looked up from reference TRBV7-8 and TRBJ1-2, is GAGVSQSPRYKVAKRGQDVALRCDPISGHVSLFWYQQALGQGPEFLTYFQNEAQLDKSGLPSDRFFAERPEGSVSTLKIQRTQQEDSAVYLCASSFLLRQGALGFGYTFGSGTRLTVV.

Only one count was recorded for this clone. This chain joins TRBV5-1 and TRBJ2-2; D is undetermined. V was cut by 0 bases and J by 6 bases, with 9 bases left in between. CDR3 size: 14 residues. From germline, CDR1 is SGHRS and CDR2 YFSETQ. The CDR3 DNA reads as TGCGCCAGCAGCTTGGTATCTGCTTCCGGGGAGCTGTTTTTT. Translation: CASSLVSASGELFF. Full variable domain (missing parts from reference TRBV5-1 and TRBJ2-2): KAGVTQTPRYLIKTRGQQVTLSCSPISGHRSVSWYQQTPGQGLQFLFEYFSETQRNKGNFPGRFSGRQFSNSRSEMNVSTLELGDSALYLCASSLVSASGELFFGEGSRLTVL.

The chain couples TRBV13 to TRBJ2-7; either TRBD1 or TRBD2 may supply D (6 bases each). V was shortened by 5 bases and J by 0 bases, with 17 bases between the two germline ends. Germline values: CDR1 PRHDT, CDR2 FYEKMQ (reference sequence). The CDR3 totals 16 residues. The CDR3, as DNA: TGTGCCAGCAGCCTACGATTTAGGGGGGACTCCTACGAGCAGTACTTC. The encoded protein is CASSLRFRGDSYEQYF.

This rearrangement joins TRBV20-1 to TRBJ2-5; TRBD1 is a possible D gene (6 bases). Germline V gene data show CDR1 as DFQATT and CDR2 as SNEGSKA (reference sequence). The CDR3 sequence is 13 residues long. Trimming left V 3 bases short and J 1 base short, with 9 bases between. In nucleotides, the CDR3 is TGCAGTGCTAGTGCGGACAGCCAAGAGACCCAGTACTTC. It encodes CSASADSQETQYF.

The chain recombines TRBV27 with TRBJ1-4; 10 positions match TRBD1. V was clipped by 7 bases and J by 2 bases; unmatched bases: 4. The length of the CDR3 is 15 residues. Germline V CDR1 and CDR2: MNHEY, SMNVEV (reference sequence). CDR3 sequence: CASTGQGLTNEKLFF. The DNA of the CDR3 is TGTGCCAGCACGGGACAGGGGCTGACTAATGAAAAACTGTTTTTT.

J is TRBJ2-2 and V is TRBV7-3; no clear D gene. The V and J ends lost 5 bases and 4 bases respectively, with 2 bases between them. This CDR3 has 11 amino acids. Germline V CDR1 and CDR2: SGHTA, FQGTGA. CDR3 DNA: TGTGCCAGCAGCCTCACCGGGGAGCTGTTTTTT. Its translation is CASSLTGELFF. Complete variable domain (other parts from reference TRBV7-3 and TRBJ2-2): GAGVSQTPSNKVTEKGKYVELRCDPISGHTALYWYRQSLGQGPEFLIYFQGTGAADDSGLPNDRFFAVRPEGSVSTLKIQRTERGDSAVYLCASSLTGELFFGEGSRLTVL.

This rearrangement joins TRBV6-2 or TRBV6-3 to TRBJ1-2; a weak D match, TRBD1 (5 bases). V dropped 2 bases and J dropped 8 bases, with 15 bases sitting between them. The germline CDR1 and CDR2 sequences are MNHEY and SVGEGT. The CDR3 runs to 14 residues. The CDR3, as DNA: TGTGCCAGCAGTTACGGGGACTCCCGCCGGGGCTACACCTTC. It is translated as CASSYGDSRRGYTF.

J is TRBJ1-5 and V is TRBV12-2; the table gives TRBD1 as D, unverified against the DNA. TRBV12-2 is given as a pseudogene. The CDR3 contains 16 residues. CDR3 loop: CASRFWGYRENQPQHF. CDR3 nucleotide sequence: TGTGCAAGTCGCTTCTGGGGGTACAGGGAGAATCAGCCCCAGCATTTT.

This chain joins TRBV27 and TRBJ2-3; D may be TRBD2 (6 bases). Trimming cost V 5 bases and J 2 bases, with 17 bases left between them. Germline CDR1 is MNHEY and CDR2 is SMNVEV (reference sequence). CDR3 size: 16 residues. The CDR3 DNA follows: TGTGCCAGCAGTCGACCGGGACGGGGGACCACAGATACGCAGTATTTT. Its protein product is CASSRPGRGTTDTQYF.

The chain couples TRBV5-4 to TRBJ1-2; weak D call: TRBD1 (6 bases). Germline CDR1 is SGHNT and CDR2 is YYREEE (reference sequence). The CDR3 is 12 residues long. V lost 8 bases and J lost 4, with 12 bases in between. CDR3 region: CASRTDSYGYTF. Here the CDR3 DNA reads TGTGCCAGTCGGACAGATTCCTATGGCTACACCTTC.

The chain is built from TRBV27 and TRBJ2-7; perhaps TRBD2 as D (6 bases). Germline lookup yields CDR1 MNHEY and CDR2 SMNVEV (reference sequence). V was shortened by 5 bases and J by 2 bases, with 13 bases between the two germline ends. The CDR3 contains 14 residues. DNA of the CDR3: TGTGCCAGCAGTCCTGCGGGACGCGCCTACGAGCAGTACTTC. Translated: CASSPAGRAYEQYF.